This T cell receptor (beta chain) stems from a study of OX40 agonist ivuxolimab in advanced cancers. This clone was counted a single time. Libraries were prepared by immunoSEQ multiplex PCR; TCRdb keeps only in-frame clonotypes and omits some of them. The sample includes about 48,000 clones, approximately 86% of them seen just once. Trimming removed 5 bases from V and 2 bases from J, with 9 bases in between. This CDR3 is 13 amino acids long. Per germline, CDR1 SGHAT and CDR2 FQNNGV. The sequence came from an adult with an advanced solid tumor such as melanoma, head and neck, liver or kidney cancer. Sequenced here: CD4+ or CD8+ T cells sorted from blood, sampled in a trial of the OX40 agonist ivuxolimab. The V gene is TRBV11-2, the J gene TRBJ2-5; D is uncertain. This chain's CDR3 is CASSLNLQETQYF. CDR3 sequence (DNA): TGTGCCAGCAGCCTAAACTTACAAGAGACCCAGTACTTC.